A selection of T cell receptor beta chains follows, all from one sample in a study of Graves' ophthalmopathy and Graves' hyperthyroidism. TCRdb independently ran MiXCR on the multiplex PCR reads; one entry per CDR3 protein. The sample shows roughly 400,000 distinct CDR3 sequences, about 17% of them seen only once. Input material: peripheral blood. These receptors originate from an adult woman with stable Graves' hyperthyroidism. Both conserved end residues are part of each CDR3. The order of the fields is CDR3 protein, CDR3 DNA, CDR3 length, D gene, J gene, clone size, V gene. D genes are given only for firm matches. Not all rows give a size; the values are once, few, many and, for expanded clones, a class.

CDR3aa: CAWSVATTYQETQYF
CDR3nt: TGTGCCTGGAGTGTCGCGACAACGTACCAAGAGACCCAGTACTTC
len: 15
d_gene: .
j_gene: TRBJ2-5
abundance: many
v_gene: TRBV30

CDR3aa: CACSMTSGSYEQYF
CDR3nt: TGCGCCTGCAGCATGACTAGCGGGAGCTACGAGCAGTACTTC
len: 14
d_gene: TRBD2
j_gene: TRBJ2-7
abundance: .
v_gene: TRBV5-1

CDR3aa: CATSDPGQPNYGYTF
CDR3nt: TGTGCCACCAGTGACCCGGGACAGCCTAACTATGGCTACACCTTC
len: 15
d_gene: TRBD1
j_gene: TRBJ1-2
abundance: many
v_gene: TRBV24-1

CDR3aa: CATSGSAAYEQYF
CDR3nt: TGTGCCACCTCCGGGTCAGCCGCCTACGAGCAGTACTTC
len: 13
d_gene: .
j_gene: TRBJ2-7
abundance: many
v_gene: TRBV24-1

CDR3aa: CAWTGTESSPLHF
CDR3nt: TGTGCCTGGACCGGGACAGAAAGTTCACCCCTCCACTTT
len: 13
d_gene: TRBD1
j_gene: TRBJ1-6
abundance: .
v_gene: TRBV30

CDR3aa: CASSLTGSTTGELFF
CDR3nt: TGTGCCAGCAGCTTAACGGGGTCTACCACCGGGGAGCTGTTTTTT
len: 15
d_gene: .
j_gene: TRBJ2-2
abundance: many
v_gene: TRBV7-3

CDR3aa: CASRAGLQNTEAFF
CDR3nt: TGCGCCAGCAGGGCGGGACTCCAGAACACTGAAGCTTTCTTT
len: 14
d_gene: .
j_gene: TRBJ1-1
abundance: few
v_gene: TRBV5-1

CDR3aa: CASSKYTGFGKSIFF
CDR3nt: TGCGCCAGCAGCAAATATACAGGGTTCGGGAAAAGTATTTTCTTT
len: 15
d_gene: .
j_gene: TRBJ1-1
abundance: .
v_gene: TRBV5-1

CDR3aa: CASSLDRRAAQRDQPQHF
CDR3nt: TGTGCCAGCAGTTTAGATCGTCGGGCAGCTCAAAGGGATCAGCCCCAGCATTTT
len: 18
d_gene: .
j_gene: TRBJ1-5
abundance: many
v_gene: TRBV12-3/TRBV12-4

CDR3aa: CASSSAGAGRNTEAFF
CDR3nt: TGTGCCAGCAGTTCCGCTGGGGCAGGAAGGAACACTGAAGCTTTCTTT
len: 16
d_gene: .
j_gene: TRBJ1-1
abundance: many
v_gene: TRBV6-6

CDR3aa: CASRNRQWDYGYTF
CDR3nt: TGTGCCAGTAGGAACCGACAGTGGGACTATGGCTACACCTTC
len: 14
d_gene: .
j_gene: TRBJ1-2
abundance: .
v_gene: TRBV19

CDR3aa: CASSSYRGRETQYF
CDR3nt: TGTGCCAGCAGTTCCTACAGGGGGCGGGAGACCCAGTACTTC
len: 14
d_gene: TRBD1
j_gene: TRBJ2-5
abundance: .
v_gene: TRBV28

CDR3aa: CSARGWEAGLQETQYF
CDR3nt: TGCAGTGCTAGAGGATGGGAAGCGGGGTTACAAGAGACCCAGTACTTC
len: 16
d_gene: TRBD2
j_gene: TRBJ2-5
abundance: many
v_gene: TRBV20-1

CDR3aa: CATSTPIALTEAFF
CDR3nt: TGTGCCACCAGCACCCCGATCGCGCTGACTGAAGCTTTCTTT
len: 14
d_gene: .
j_gene: TRBJ1-1
abundance: many
v_gene: TRBV15

CDR3aa: CASSKYPGTTGSKDTQYF
CDR3nt: TGTGCCAGCAGCAAGTACCCCGGGACAACCGGCAGTAAGGATACGCAGTATTTT
len: 18
d_gene: .
j_gene: TRBJ2-3
abundance: many
v_gene: TRBV6-2/TRBV6-3

CDR3aa: CASSLGLETYEQYF
CDR3nt: TGTGCCAGTAGCTTAGGACTAGAAACCTACGAGCAGTACTTC
len: 14
d_gene: TRBD2
j_gene: TRBJ2-7
abundance: .
v_gene: TRBV7-8

CDR3aa: CSAREWGLAGHQETQYF
CDR3nt: TGCAGTGCTAGAGAGTGGGGGCTAGCGGGGCATCAAGAGACCCAGTACTTC
len: 17
d_gene: TRBD2
j_gene: TRBJ2-5
abundance: .
v_gene: TRBV20-1

CDR3aa: CATSMGPSDEQYF
CDR3nt: TGTGCCACCAGCATGGGACCCTCGGACGAGCAGTACTTC
len: 13
d_gene: .
j_gene: TRBJ2-7
abundance: .
v_gene: TRBV15

CDR3aa: CASSGDTDTQYF
CDR3nt: TGTGCCAGCAGTGGGGACACAGATACGCAGTATTTT
len: 12
d_gene: .
j_gene: TRBJ2-3
abundance: many
v_gene: TRBV28

CDR3aa: CASSRRQGMNYGYTF
CDR3nt: TGTGCCAGCAGCCGAAGACAGGGGATGAACTATGGCTACACCTTC
len: 15
d_gene: TRBD1
j_gene: TRBJ1-2
abundance: many
v_gene: TRBV14

CDR3aa: CASSLVGLEISYEQYF
CDR3nt: TGTGCCAGCAGCTTAGTTGGACTAGAGATCTCCTACGAGCAGTACTTC
len: 16
d_gene: TRBD2
j_gene: TRBJ2-7
abundance: many
v_gene: TRBV11-2

CDR3aa: CASSHPGGEQFF
CDR3nt: TGCGCCAGCAGCCACCCAGGGGGTGAGCAGTTCTTC
len: 12
d_gene: TRBD1
j_gene: TRBJ2-1
abundance: .
v_gene: TRBV4-1

CDR3aa: CASSHIPTGDYEQYF
CDR3nt: TGCGCCAGCAGCCATATACCGACAGGGGACTACGAGCAGTACTTC
len: 15
d_gene: TRBD1
j_gene: TRBJ2-7
abundance: many
v_gene: TRBV4-1

CDR3aa: CSGGQTNTEAFF
CDR3nt: TGCAGCGGAGGACAGACAAACACTGAAGCTTTCTTT
len: 12
d_gene: .
j_gene: TRBJ1-1
abundance: .
v_gene: TRBV29-1

CDR3aa: CSVAENGNQPQHF
CDR3nt: TGCAGCGTTGCAGAGAATGGCAATCAGCCCCAGCATTTT
len: 13
d_gene: .
j_gene: TRBJ1-5
abundance: once
v_gene: TRBV29-1

CDR3aa: CASSFSQSYEQYF
CDR3nt: TGTGCCAGCAGTTTTTCACAGTCCTACGAGCAGTACTTC
len: 13
d_gene: .
j_gene: TRBJ2-7
abundance: .
v_gene: TRBV12-3/TRBV12-4

CDR3aa: CASSIVIDTEAFF
CDR3nt: TGTGCCAGCAGCATAGTAATAGACACTGAAGCTTTCTTT
len: 13
d_gene: .
j_gene: TRBJ1-1
abundance: many
v_gene: TRBV7-8

CDR3aa: CASSSQIGYEQYF
CDR3nt: TGTGCCAGCAGCTCACAGATAGGCTACGAGCAGTACTTC
len: 13
d_gene: .
j_gene: TRBJ2-7
abundance: .
v_gene: TRBV5-5

CDR3aa: CASSLSGSGELFF
CDR3nt: TGTGCCAGCAGTTTGTCGGGGAGCGGGGAGCTGTTTTTT
len: 13
d_gene: .
j_gene: TRBJ2-2
abundance: many
v_gene: TRBV12-3/TRBV12-4

CDR3aa: CASSNSGRAYEQYF
CDR3nt: TGTGCCAGCAGTAATAGCGGGAGGGCCTACGAGCAGTACTTC
len: 14
d_gene: TRBD2
j_gene: TRBJ2-7
abundance: many
v_gene: TRBV27

CDR3aa: CASSEGTLAGGYEQYF
CDR3nt: TGTGCCAGCAGCGAAGGGACCCTAGCGGGAGGCTACGAGCAGTACTTC
len: 16
d_gene: TRBD2
j_gene: TRBJ2-7
abundance: few
v_gene: TRBV9

CDR3aa: CASSGGGSAPYGYTF
CDR3nt: TGTGCCAGCAGCGGGGGGGGTTCCGCCCCCTATGGCTACACCTTC
len: 15
d_gene: .
j_gene: TRBJ1-2
abundance: .
v_gene: TRBV5-5

CDR3aa: CASSLADRDGQDTQYF
CDR3nt: TGTGCCAGCAGCTTAGCCGACAGGGATGGTCAAGATACGCAGTATTTT
len: 16
d_gene: TRBD1
j_gene: TRBJ2-3
abundance: .
v_gene: TRBV13

CDR3aa: CASSFQNTEAFF
CDR3nt: TGTGCCAGCAGTTTTCAGAACACTGAAGCTTTCTTT
len: 12
d_gene: .
j_gene: TRBJ1-1
abundance: many
v_gene: TRBV12-3/TRBV12-4

CDR3aa: CASSFTAPEQYF
CDR3nt: TGTGCCAGCAGTTTCACAGCTCCCGAGCAGTACTTC
len: 12
d_gene: .
j_gene: TRBJ2-7
abundance: many
v_gene: TRBV28

CDR3aa: CSATLAGETQYF
CDR3nt: TGCAGTGCTACGCTAGCGGGAGAGACCCAGTACTTC
len: 12
d_gene: TRBD2
j_gene: TRBJ2-5
abundance: many
v_gene: TRBV20-1

CDR3aa: CASGLPLPGEQYF
CDR3nt: TGTGCTAGTGGTTTGCCCCTACCGGGCGAGCAGTACTTC
len: 13
d_gene: .
j_gene: TRBJ2-7
abundance: many
v_gene: TRBV12-5

CDR3aa: CASSPTSDTGELFF
CDR3nt: TGCGCCAGCAGCCCGACCTCGGACACCGGGGAGCTGTTTTTT
len: 14
d_gene: .
j_gene: TRBJ2-2
abundance: many
v_gene: TRBV5-1

CDR3aa: CASWDKGLPQETQYF
CDR3nt: TGTGCCAGTTGGGATAAGGGACTCCCACAAGAGACCCAGTACTTC
len: 15
d_gene: .
j_gene: TRBJ2-5
abundance: many
v_gene: TRBV7-8

CDR3aa: CASRSLQVGYGYTF
CDR3nt: TGTGCCAGCAGGAGCCTTCAAGTAGGATATGGCTACACCTTC
len: 14
d_gene: .
j_gene: TRBJ1-2
abundance: once
v_gene: TRBV6-1

CDR3aa: CASSLELGATEAFF
CDR3nt: TGTGCCAGCAGCTTAGAATTGGGGGCCACTGAAGCTTTCTTT
len: 14
d_gene: .
j_gene: TRBJ1-1
abundance: many
v_gene: TRBV7-9

CDR3aa: CASSQRHARFEQYF
CDR3nt: TGTGCCAGCAGTCAAAGACACGCTCGGTTCGAGCAGTACTTC
len: 14
d_gene: .
j_gene: TRBJ2-7
abundance: many
v_gene: TRBV6-2/TRBV6-3